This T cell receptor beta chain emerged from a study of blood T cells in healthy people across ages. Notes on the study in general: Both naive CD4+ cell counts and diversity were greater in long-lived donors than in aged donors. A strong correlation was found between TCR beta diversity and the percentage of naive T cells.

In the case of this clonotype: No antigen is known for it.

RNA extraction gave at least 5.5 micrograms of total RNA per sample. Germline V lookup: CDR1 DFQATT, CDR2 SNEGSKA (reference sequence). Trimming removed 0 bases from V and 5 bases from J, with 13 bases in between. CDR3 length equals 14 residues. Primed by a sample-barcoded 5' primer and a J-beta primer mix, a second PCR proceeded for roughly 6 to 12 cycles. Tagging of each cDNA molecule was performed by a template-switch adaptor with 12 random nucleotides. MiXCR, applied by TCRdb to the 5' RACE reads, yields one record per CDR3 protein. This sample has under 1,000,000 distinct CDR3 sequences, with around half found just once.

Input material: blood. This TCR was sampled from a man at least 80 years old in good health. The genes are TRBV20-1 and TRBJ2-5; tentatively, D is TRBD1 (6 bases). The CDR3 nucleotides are TGCAGTGCTAGAGACACAGGGTTTGGGGAGACCCAGTACTTC. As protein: CSARDTGFGETQYF.